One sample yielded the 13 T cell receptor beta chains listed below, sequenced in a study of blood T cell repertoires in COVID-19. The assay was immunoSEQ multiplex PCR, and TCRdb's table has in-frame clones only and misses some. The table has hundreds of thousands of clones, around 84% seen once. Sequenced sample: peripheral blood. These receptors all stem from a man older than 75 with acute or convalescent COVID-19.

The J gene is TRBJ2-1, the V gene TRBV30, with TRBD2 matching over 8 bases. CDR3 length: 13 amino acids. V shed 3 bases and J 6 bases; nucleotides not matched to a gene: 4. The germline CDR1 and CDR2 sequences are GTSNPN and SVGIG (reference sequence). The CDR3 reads CAWRIAGFNEQFF. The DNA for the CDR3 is TGTGCCTGGAGAATAGCGGGGTTCAATGAGCAGTTCTTC.

DNA for the CDR3: TGTGCCAGTAGTCCCAAAGGGGGATTCAATCAGCCCCAGCATTTT. Translating it yields CASSPKGGFNQPQHF. J is TRBJ1-5 and V is TRBV19, with a weak D call TRBD1 (6 bases). Trimming removed 5 bases from V and 3 bases from J, with 14 bases in between. There are 15 residues in the CDR3. Germline CDR1 is LNHDA and CDR2 is SQIVND (reference sequence).

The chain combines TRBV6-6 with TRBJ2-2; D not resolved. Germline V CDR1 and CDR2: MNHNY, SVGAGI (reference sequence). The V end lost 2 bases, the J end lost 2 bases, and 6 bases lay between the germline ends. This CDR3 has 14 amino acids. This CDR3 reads CASSYPQNTGELFF. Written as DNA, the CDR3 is TGTGCCAGCAGTTACCCCCAAAACACCGGGGAGCTGTTTTTT.

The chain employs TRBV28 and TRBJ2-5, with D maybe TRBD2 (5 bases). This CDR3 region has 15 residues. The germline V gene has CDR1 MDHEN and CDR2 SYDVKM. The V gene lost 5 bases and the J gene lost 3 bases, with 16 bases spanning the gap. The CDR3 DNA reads TGTGCCAGCAGTCCCACCGAGGCTAGCAAAGAGACCCAGTACTTC. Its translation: CASSPTEASKETQYF.

CDR3 in amino acids: CASSQDLGSGGYTF. For the CDR3, the DNA is TGTGCCAGCAGCCAAGATCTCGGGAGCGGGGGCTACACCTTC. The rearrangement links TRBV14 to TRBJ1-2; D gene ambiguous. The CDR3 sequence is 14 residues long. V shed 0 bases and J shed 8 bases, with 13 bases lying between them. Looked up from germline, CDR1 is SGHDN and CDR2 is FVKESK.

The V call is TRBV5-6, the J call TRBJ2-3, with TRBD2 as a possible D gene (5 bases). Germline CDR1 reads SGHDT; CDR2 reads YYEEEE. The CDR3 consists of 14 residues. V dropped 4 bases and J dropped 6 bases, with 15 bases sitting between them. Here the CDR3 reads CASSLFRGRDTQYF. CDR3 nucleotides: TGTGCCAGCAGCCTTTTTCGGGGTCGGGATACGCAGTATTTT.

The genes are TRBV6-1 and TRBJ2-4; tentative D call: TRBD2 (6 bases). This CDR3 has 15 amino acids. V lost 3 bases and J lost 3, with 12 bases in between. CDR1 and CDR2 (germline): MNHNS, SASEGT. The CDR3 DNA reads TGTGCCAGCAGTGACCAACAGACTAGCAAAAACATTCAGTACTTC. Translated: CASSDQQTSKNIQYF.

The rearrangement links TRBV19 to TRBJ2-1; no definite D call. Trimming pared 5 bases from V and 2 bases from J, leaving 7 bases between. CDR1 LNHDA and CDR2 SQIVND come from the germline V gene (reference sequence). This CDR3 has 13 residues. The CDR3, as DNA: TGTGCCAGTAGTTTGCGGACCTACAATGAGCAGTTCTTC. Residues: CASSLRTYNEQFF.

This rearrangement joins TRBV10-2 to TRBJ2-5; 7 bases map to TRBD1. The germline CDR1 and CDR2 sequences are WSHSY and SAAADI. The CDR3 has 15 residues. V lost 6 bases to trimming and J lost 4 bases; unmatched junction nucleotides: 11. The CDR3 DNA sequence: TGCGCCAGCAGCCTTTCGACAGGGCTTCCAGAGACCCAGTACTTC. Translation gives CASSLSTGLPETQYF.

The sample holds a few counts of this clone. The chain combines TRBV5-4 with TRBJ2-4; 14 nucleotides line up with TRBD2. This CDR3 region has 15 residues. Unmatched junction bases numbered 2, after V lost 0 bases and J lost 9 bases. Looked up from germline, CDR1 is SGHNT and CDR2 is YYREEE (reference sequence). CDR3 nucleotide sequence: TGTGCCAGCAGCTTGGGGACTAGCGGGAGGTTCATTCAGTACTTC. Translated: CASSLGTSGRFIQYF.

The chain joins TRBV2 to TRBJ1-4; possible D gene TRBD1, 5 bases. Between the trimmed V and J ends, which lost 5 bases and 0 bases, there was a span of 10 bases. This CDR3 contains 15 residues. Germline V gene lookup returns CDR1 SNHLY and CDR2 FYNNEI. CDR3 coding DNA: TGTGCCAGCAGTATTCGACAGTCAACTAATGAAAAACTGTTTTTT. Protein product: CASSIRQSTNEKLFF.

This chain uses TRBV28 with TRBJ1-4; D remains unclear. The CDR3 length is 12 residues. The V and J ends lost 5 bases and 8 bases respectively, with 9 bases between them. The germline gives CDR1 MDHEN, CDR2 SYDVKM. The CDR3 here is CASSLLREKLFF. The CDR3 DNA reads TGTGCCAGCAGTCTACTCCGGGAAAAACTGTTTTTT.

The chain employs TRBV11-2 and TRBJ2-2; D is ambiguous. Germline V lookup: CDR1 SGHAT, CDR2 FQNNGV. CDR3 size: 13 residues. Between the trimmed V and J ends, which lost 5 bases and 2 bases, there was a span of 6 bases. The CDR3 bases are TGTGCCAGCAGCGCGACTAACACCGGGGAGCTGTTTTTT. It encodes CASSATNTGELFF.